The 10 T cell receptor beta chains below all came from one sample that was sequenced in a study of radiation and T cells in renal cell carcinoma. Sequencing was performed with immunoSEQ multiplex PCR; in TCRdb, only in-frame clones are kept and a portion is missing. The sample lists roughly 170,000 clones, 88% occurring once. Time point noted: blood 4 weeks post-SBRT, at nephrectomy. This sample's treatment: 15 Gy SBRT to primary tumor, nephrectomy 4 weeks later. Sequencing used blood, obtained from a patient whose treatment included radiotherapy and nephrectomy. The receptors originated from a woman aged 45-59 years with renal cell carcinoma.

The genes are TRBV19 and TRBJ2-1; D gene unclear. Deletions cut 9 bases from V and 8 bases from J, with 17 bases between. Germline V gene lookup returns CDR1 LNHDA and CDR2 SQIVND (reference sequence). The CDR3 length is 13 residues. CDR3 nucleotide sequence: TGTGCCAGCCGGACCCCTAGTAACTATGAGCAGTTCTTC. Translation: CASRTPSNYEQFF. Variable domain in full (rest from reference TRBV19 and TRBJ2-1): DGGITQSPKYLFRKEGQNVTLSCEQNLNHDAMYWYRQDPGQGLRLIYYSQIVNDFQKGDIAEGYSVSREKKESFPLTVTSAQKNPTAFYLCASRTPSNYEQFFGPGTRLTVL.

This clone has just one count. The chain is built from TRBV19 and TRBJ2-7, with 7 bases that match TRBD1. Trimming cost V 3 bases and J 1 base; bases outside gene matches: 6. The germline CDR1 and CDR2 sequences are LNHDA and SQIVND (reference sequence). CDR3 size: 15 residues. DNA for the CDR3: TGTGCCAGTAGTATCCAAGGGGGCGAGTCCTACGAGCAGTACTTC. Its translation: CASSIQGGESYEQYF.

V and J are TRBV4-1 and TRBJ1-1, with D tentatively TRBD1 (6 bases). CDR1 is MGHRA, CDR2 YSYEKL, per germline. The CDR3 is 14 residues long. With 1 base removed from V and 4 bases from J, the gap between germline ends came to 10 bases. The CDR3 DNA reads as TGCGCCAGCAGCCAAGGCAGGGGAGCCACTGAAGCTTTCTTT. Residues: CASSQGRGATEAFF.

The rearrangement joins TRBV5-1 to TRBJ2-2; 7 nucleotides match TRBD2. Germline V gives CDR1 SGHRS, CDR2 YFSETQ. V lost 1 base and J lost 6; bases outside the gene matches: 9. This CDR3 has 16 amino acids. This CDR3 is CASSLTQLGGSGELFF. The CDR3, as DNA: TGCGCCAGCAGCTTGACGCAGCTCGGGGGGTCCGGGGAGCTGTTTTTT.

The gene calls are TRBV5-1 and TRBJ2-2; either TRBD1 or TRBD2 may supply D (5 bases each). Per the germline V gene, CDR1 is SGHRS and CDR2 is YFSETQ. The CDR3 extends over 14 amino acids. The V and J ends lost 0 bases and 7 bases respectively, with 10 bases between them. Here the CDR3 reads CASSLAAGGGELFF. CDR3 DNA: TGCGCCAGCAGCTTGGCCGCTGGGGGCGGGGAGCTGTTTTTT.

The chain employs TRBV9 and TRBJ2-7; D is unresolved. Germline V gene data show CDR1 as SGDLS and CDR2 as YYNGEE. This CDR3 is built from 13 residues. V dropped 3 bases and J dropped 6 bases, with 13 bases sitting between them. The CDR3 DNA reads TGTGCCAGCAGCGCCGACTCCTCAGGCGAGCAGTACTTC. Translating it yields CASSADSSGEQYF.

The chain recombines TRBV11-2 with TRBJ2-7; 7 bases align to TRBD2. V dropped 0 bases and J dropped 5; count of bases not matched to a gene: 13. The length of the CDR3 is 17 residues. Germline CDR1 is SGHAT and CDR2 is FQNNGV. The CDR3 nucleotides are TGTGCCAGCAGCTTAGAGGGGAGGGGTTGGAGTTTCAACGAGCAGTACTTC. Translation gives CASSLEGRGWSFNEQYF. The whole variable domain, filled in from reference TRBV11-2 and TRBJ2-7, reads EAGVAQSPRYKIIEKRQSVAFWCNPISGHATLYWYQQILGQGPKLLIQFQNNGVVDDSQLPKDRFSAERLKGVDSTLKIQPAKLEDSAVYLCASSLEGRGWSFNEQYFGPGTRLTVT.

The chain employs TRBV19 and TRBJ1-3; unclear D gene. The V and J ends lost 8 bases and 0 bases respectively, with 11 bases between them. The CDR3 has 14 residues. Germline CDR1 reads LNHDA; CDR2 reads SQIVND (reference sequence). The CDR3 region has the DNA TGTGCCAGTGTTTCAGCAAGCTCTGGAAACACCATATATTTT. Translation: CASVSASSGNTIYF.

The chain uses TRBV5-1 and TRBJ2-3; D not resolved. CDR1 SGHRS and CDR2 YFSETQ come from the germline V gene. The CDR3 has 14 amino acids. V was trimmed by 2 bases and J by 3 bases, leaving 10 bases between them. The CDR3, as DNA: TGCGCCAGCAGCTTTCCCCTAGGTACAGATACGCAGTATTTT. This encodes CASSFPLGTDTQYF.

This clone appeared once. The chain uses TRBV18 and TRBJ2-5; TRBD2 is a possible D gene (6 bases). V dropped 1 base and J dropped 4 bases, with 19 bases sitting between them. CDR1 and CDR2 from the germline V gene are KGHSH and LQKENI. The CDR3 spans 17 residues. The CDR3 bases are TGTGCCAGCTCACCACAGCGGGCAGGGTTAGACGGAGAGACCCAGTACTTC. It specifies CASSPQRAGLDGETQYF.